The clone carrying this T cell receptor (beta chain) appeared many times. TCR beta CDR3 sequences were amplified from RNA transcripts. The HTBI primer set was used in a first-round RT-PCR of the TCR CDR3. TCRdb itself ran the multiplex PCR reads through MiXCR, one entry per CDR3 protein. This table has hundreds of thousands of distinct CDR3 sequences, 14% to 15% appearing once. Exclusion followed for patients with uncontrolled infection, other autoimmune disease, pregnancy or lactation. Clinical symptoms, serum thyroxine, TRAb, thyroid ultrasound and orbital computed tomography established diagnosis. Fresh peripheral blood, roughly 9.8 ml of it, supplied the PBMCs. V lost 6 bases, J lost 0 bases, and 15 bases lay in between. This CDR3 is built from 16 residues. CDR1 MNHEY and CDR2 SMNVEV come from the germline V gene (reference sequence). This sample was taken from a study of T cells in Graves' hyperthyroidism and ophthalmopathy.

The clonotype comes from a woman in her 40s with Graves' ophthalmopathy. Sequenced: blood. V is TRBV27 and J is TRBJ1-5, with a tentative D call TRBD1 (6 bases). CDR3 loop: CASRPLGAPSNQPQHF. In DNA, the CDR3 is TGTGCCAGCAGACCCCTGGGGGCTCCTAGCAATCAGCCCCAGCATTTT.